This entry describes one T cell receptor (beta chain). Its binding antigen is unknown. Nothing much larger sits one base from this clone, and base qualities are not available. The data are from a study of control samples from healthy donors and cancer patients (dated by TCRdb to 2019 to 2021). Libraries were constructed by the immunoSEQ multiplex PCR assay. Not all clones reach the TCRdb copy of this immuneACCESS table, which keeps in-frame sequences only. Checked studies attribute under half of the gap to unresolved V genes and leave the rest unexplained. Across this sample there are about 120,000 clones, with roughly 95% seen only once. The top ten hold approximately 4% of the sample. The CDR3 has 16 amino acids, counting the end cysteine and phenylalanine. Kept here is only the CDR3 DNA, which spans 48 bases and is read in frame from base 1. The germline V gene gives CDR1 as SQVTM and CDR2 as ANQGSEA. Clipping removes 2 bases from V and 3 bases from J, with 9 as the unmatched junction base count.

The chain couples TRBV29-1 to TRBJ2-5; TRBD2 fits 10 bases in the junction. This TCR derives from a man aged 30 to 45 in good health. Sequenced: blood. The CDR3 protein is CSVEILAGDWEETQYF. The DNA sequence reads TGCAGCGTTGAAATCCTAGCGGGGGATTGGGAAGAGACCCAGTACTTC.